These T cell receptor beta chains were read from a single sample in a study of CD8+ T cells in alopecia areata. Some clones are missing from TCRdb's copy, which holds only in-frame ones; the method was immunoSEQ multiplex PCR. Seen here are fewer than 150,000 clones, around three fifths observed once, and the top ten hold 4.5% to 5.5%. Specimen: CD4+ T cells sorted from blood, collected at week 0. The source of these receptors is a human donor with alopecia areata. Each CDR3 is given with its conserved first and last residue. Some rows mark clone size as missing; the rest say once, few, many or name a class of expanded clone.

j_gene | abundance | v_gene | CDR3aa
TRBJ2-2 | NA | TRBV6-6 | CASTSRGGGRTGELFF
TRBJ2-6 | few | TRBV7-9 | CASSQDPSAGANVLTF
TRBJ1-5 | few | TRBV27 | CASSSEAGINQPQHF
TRBJ2-1 | few | TRBV2 | CASSAGLAGGREQFF
TRBJ2-3 | few | TRBV5-8 | CASSLTSGGGRLLYTQYF
TRBJ1-2 | NA | TRBV7-2 | CASSSGHNYGYTF
TRBJ2-3 | NA | TRBV5-1 | CASSSGQGRTDTQYF
TRBJ2-7 | NA | TRBV5-1 | CASSFGRSYEQYF
TRBJ2-3 | NA | TRBV27 | CASSLSGQTSDTQYF
TRBJ2-7 | NA | TRBV7-2 | CASSLRGGAQEQYF
TRBJ2-1 | few | TRBV4-1 | CASSQDSRGSYNEQFF
TRBJ2-3 | NA | TRBV9 | CASSLSLAGVPTDTQYF
TRBJ1-1 | NA | TRBV5-4 | CASSLGTPRMGTEAFF
TRBJ2-5 | NA | TRBV2 | CASTPLAGTHNF
TRBJ2-5 | NA | TRBV19 | CASSIGRGDEETQYF
TRBJ2-6 | few | TRBV5-1 | CASSLDGSGANVLTF
TRBJ2-5 | NA | TRBV7-2 | CATRDLQETQYF
TRBJ2-2 | NA | TRBV27 | CASSPGQNSGELFF